Below are 6 T cell receptor beta chains sequenced from a single sample in a study of beta chain features in type 1 diabetes. Notes on the study in general: There was a moderate but significant shortening of TCRB CDR3s in all four CD4+ subsets of Type 1 diabetes patients.

Antigen specificity for these receptors is unknown. The authors reverse transcribed all of the isolated RNA, so sequencing captured expressed TCRB transcripts. TCRdb's copy holds only in-frame clones and misses some; the assay was immunoSEQ multiplex PCR. The table has 100,000 to 150,000 clones, around 9% seen once. Material for sequencing was central memory CD4+ T cells from blood. Source of these receptors: a young man with type 1 diabetes.

The V and J genes are TRBV5-6 and TRBJ2-1; TRBD1 agrees at 7 bases. The CDR3 has 15 residues. J gave up 4 bases and V 1 base, and 5 bases lay outside the gene matches. In germline, CDR1 is SGHDT, CDR2 YYEEEE. The CDR3 DNA is TGTGCCAGCAGCTTGATAAAGGGGGCGTACAATGAGCAGTTCTTC. Its translation is CASSLIKGAYNEQFF.

There are a few counts of this clone. The chain combines TRBV7-2 with TRBJ2-5; D might be TRBD2 (5 bases). Germline V gives CDR1 SGHTA, CDR2 FQGNSA. V was pared by 7 bases and J by 0 bases, with 15 bases between. This CDR3 region has 15 residues. DNA of the CDR3: TGTGCCAGCACTCCCGGGGTCCAGTACCAAGAGACCCAGTACTTC. Encoded protein: CASTPGVQYQETQYF.

In its sample, this clone was seen a few times. The chain carries TRBV9 and TRBJ2-7; D may be TRBD1 (7 bases). The length of the CDR3 is 15 residues. The V and J ends lost 3 bases and 8 bases respectively, with 21 bases between them. Germline loops: CDR1 SGDLS, CDR2 YYNGEE. The chain's CDR3 is CASSARGGQEPKQYF. The CDR3 coding sequence is TGTGCCAGCAGCGCCAGGGGAGGACAGGAGCCGAAGCAGTACTTC. Looking up the rest from reference TRBV9 and TRBJ2-7 gives the full variable domain: DSGVTQTPKHLITATGQRVTLRCSPRSGDLSVYWYQQSLDQGLQFLIQYYNGEERAKGNILERFSAQQFPDLHSELNLSSLELGDSALYFCASSARGGQEPKQYFGPGTRLTVT.

The chain couples TRBV5-4 to TRBJ2-1; no definite D call. The CDR3 has 15 amino acids. With 6 bases removed from V and 0 bases from J, the gap between germline ends came to 13 bases. Per the germline V gene, CDR1 is SGHNT and CDR2 is YYREEE (reference sequence). CDR3 protein: CASTQARGSYNEQFF. CDR3 nucleotides: TGTGCCAGCACACAAGCGAGAGGCTCCTACAATGAGCAGTTCTTC. Full variable domain (missing parts from reference TRBV5-4 and TRBJ2-1): ETGVTQSPTHLIKTRGQQVTLRCSSQSGHNTVSWYQQALGQGPQFIFQYYREEENGRGNFPPRFSGLQFPNYSSELNVNALELDDSALYLCASTQARGSYNEQFFGPGTRLTVL.

The genes are TRBV7-6 and TRBJ1-2; D call uncertain. The CDR3 sequence is 17 residues long. The ends were cut back, 5 bases at V and 4 bases at J, with 23 bases in the middle. Germline assignment: CDR1 SGHVS and CDR2 FNYEAQ. CDR3 nucleotide sequence: TGTGCCAGCAGCCCTCTCGCGTCCTCTACCAGCGGCTATGGCTACACCTTC. As protein: CASSPLASSTSGYGYTF. The whole variable domain, filled in from reference TRBV7-6 and TRBJ1-2, reads GAGVSQSPRYKVTKRGQDVALRCDPISGHVSLYWYRQALGQGPEFLTYFNYEAQQDKSGLPNDRFSAERPEGSISTLTIQRTEQRDSAMYRCASSPLASSTSGYGYTFGSGTRLTVV.

The chain links TRBV7-8 to TRBJ1-5; D is uncertain. The CDR3 has 16 amino acids. V was clipped by 2 bases and J by 0 bases, with 11 bases between them. CDR1 and CDR2 from the germline V gene are SGHVS and FQNEAQ. CDR3 residues: CASSLRQRISNQPQHF. The CDR3 DNA follows: TGTGCCAGCAGCTTACGGCAGCGTATTAGCAATCAGCCCCAGCATTTT.